The clone carrying this TCR beta chain showed up just a few times. A second PCR of roughly 7 to 11 cycles used a sample-barcoded 5' primer and a J-beta primer mix. From the 5' RACE reads, TCRdb called clonotypes with MiXCR, one entry per CDR3 protein. The repertoire consists of some 730,000 distinct CDR3 sequences, with 22% occurring once and the leading ten covering roughly 22%. CDR1 is DFQATT and CDR2 is SNEGSKA in the germline V gene (reference sequence). The CDR3 runs to 17 residues. Germline trimming cut 0 bases from V and 0 bases from J; bases unmatched to any gene: 11. This entry belongs to a study of blood T cells in healthy people across ages. Extracted total RNA amounted to at least 5.5 micrograms for each sample.

The chain links TRBV20-1 to TRBJ2-7; TRBD1 agrees at 7 bases. What was sequenced was blood. The TCR sequence derives from a man between 70 and 80 years old in good health. This CDR3 reads CSARDRGRQGDSYEQYV. The CDR3, as DNA: TGCAGTGCTAGAGATCGCGGCAGACAGGGCGACTCCTACGAGCAGTACGTC.